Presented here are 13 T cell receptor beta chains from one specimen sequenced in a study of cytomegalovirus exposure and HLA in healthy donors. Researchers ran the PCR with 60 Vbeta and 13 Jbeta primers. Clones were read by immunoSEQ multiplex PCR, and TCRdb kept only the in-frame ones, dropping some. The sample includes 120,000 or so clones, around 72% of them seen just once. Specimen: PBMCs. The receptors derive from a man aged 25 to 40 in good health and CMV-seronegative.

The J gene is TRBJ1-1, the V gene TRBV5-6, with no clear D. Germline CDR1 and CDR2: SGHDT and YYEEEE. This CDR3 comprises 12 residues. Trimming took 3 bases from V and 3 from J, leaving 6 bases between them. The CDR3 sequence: CASSSGDTEAFF. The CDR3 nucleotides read TGTGCCAGCAGCTCCGGGGACACTGAAGCTTTCTTT.

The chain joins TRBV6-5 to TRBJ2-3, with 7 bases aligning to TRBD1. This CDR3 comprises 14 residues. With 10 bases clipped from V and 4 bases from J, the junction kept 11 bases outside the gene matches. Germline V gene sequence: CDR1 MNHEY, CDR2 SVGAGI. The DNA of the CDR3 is TGTGCCACATCCAGACAGGGAAGGCCAGATACGCAGTATTTT. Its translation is CATSRQGRPDTQYF.

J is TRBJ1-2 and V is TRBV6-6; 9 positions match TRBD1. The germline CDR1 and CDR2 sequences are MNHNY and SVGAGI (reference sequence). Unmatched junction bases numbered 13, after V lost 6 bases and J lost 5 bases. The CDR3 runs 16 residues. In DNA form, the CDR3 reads TGTGCCAGCAGAAATGCACAGACAGGGGGTGGATATGGCTACACCTTC. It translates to CASRNAQTGGGYGYTF.

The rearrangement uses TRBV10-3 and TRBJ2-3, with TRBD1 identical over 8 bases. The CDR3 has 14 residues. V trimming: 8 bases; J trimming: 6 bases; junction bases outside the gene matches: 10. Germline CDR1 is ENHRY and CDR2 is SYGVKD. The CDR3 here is CAIGQGARFDTQYF. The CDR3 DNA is TGTGCCATCGGCCAGGGGGCTAGATTCGATACGCAGTATTTT.

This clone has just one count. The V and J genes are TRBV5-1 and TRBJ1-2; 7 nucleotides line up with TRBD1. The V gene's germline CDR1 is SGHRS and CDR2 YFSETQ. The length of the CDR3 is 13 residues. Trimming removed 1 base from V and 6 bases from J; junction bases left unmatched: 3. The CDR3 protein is CASSLRQGDGYTF. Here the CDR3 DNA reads TGCGCCAGCAGCTTGAGACAGGGTGATGGCTACACCTTC.

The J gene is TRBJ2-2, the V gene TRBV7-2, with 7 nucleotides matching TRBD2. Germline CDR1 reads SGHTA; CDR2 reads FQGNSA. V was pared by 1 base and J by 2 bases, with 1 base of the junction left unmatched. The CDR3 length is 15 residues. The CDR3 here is CASSLGLANTGELFF. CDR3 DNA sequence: TGTGCCAGCAGCTTAGGACTAGCCAACACCGGGGAGCTGTTTTTT. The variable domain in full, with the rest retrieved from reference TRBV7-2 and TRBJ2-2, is GAGVSQSPSNKVTEKGKDVELRCDPISGHTALYWYRQSLGQGLEFLIYFQGNSAPDKSGLPSDRFSAERTGGSVSTLTIQRTQQEDSAVYLCASSLGLANTGELFFGEGSRLTVL.

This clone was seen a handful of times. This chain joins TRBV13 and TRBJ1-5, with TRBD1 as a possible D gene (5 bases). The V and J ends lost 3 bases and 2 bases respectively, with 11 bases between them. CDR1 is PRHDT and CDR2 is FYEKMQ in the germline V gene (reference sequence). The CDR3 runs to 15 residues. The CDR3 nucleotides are TGTGCCAGCAGCTTGGGGGGAGGTGGCAATCAGCCCCAGCATTTT. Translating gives CASSLGGGGNQPQHF.

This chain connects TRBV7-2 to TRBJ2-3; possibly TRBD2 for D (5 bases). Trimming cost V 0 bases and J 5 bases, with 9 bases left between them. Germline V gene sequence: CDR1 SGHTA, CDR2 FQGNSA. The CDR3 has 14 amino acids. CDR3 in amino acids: CASSLAYGIDTQYF. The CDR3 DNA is TGTGCCAGCAGCTTAGCGTACGGGATAGATACGCAGTATTTT.

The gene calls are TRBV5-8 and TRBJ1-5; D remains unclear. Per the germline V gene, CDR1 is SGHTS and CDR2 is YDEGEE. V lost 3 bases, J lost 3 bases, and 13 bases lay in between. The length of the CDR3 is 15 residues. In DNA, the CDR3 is TGTGCCAGCAGCTCGGGAGGGTATTCCAATCAGCCCCAGCATTTT. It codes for CASSSGGYSNQPQHF.

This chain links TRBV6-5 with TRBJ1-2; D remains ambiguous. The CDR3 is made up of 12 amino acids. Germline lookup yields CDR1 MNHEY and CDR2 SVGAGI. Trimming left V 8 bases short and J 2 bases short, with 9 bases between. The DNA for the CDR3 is TGTGCCAGCGTCGACGGGAACTATGGCTACACCTTC. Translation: CASVDGNYGYTF.

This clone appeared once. The CDR3: CASSERGAIGYTF. Written as DNA, the CDR3 is TGTGCCAGCAGTGAGCGGGGGGCGATTGGCTACACCTTC. V usage is TRBV6-1 and J usage is TRBJ1-2; tentative D call: TRBD1 (6 bases). Germline V gene data show CDR1 as MNHNS and CDR2 as SASEGT. Deletions cut 3 bases from V and 7 bases from J, with 12 bases between. The CDR3 is 13 amino acids.

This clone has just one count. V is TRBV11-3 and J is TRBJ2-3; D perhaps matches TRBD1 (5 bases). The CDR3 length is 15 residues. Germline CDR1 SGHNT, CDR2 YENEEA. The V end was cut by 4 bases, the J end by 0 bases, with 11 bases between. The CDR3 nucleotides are TGTGCCAGCAGCTCGCAGGGCCTTAGCACAGATACGCAGTATTTT. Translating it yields CASSSQGLSTDTQYF.

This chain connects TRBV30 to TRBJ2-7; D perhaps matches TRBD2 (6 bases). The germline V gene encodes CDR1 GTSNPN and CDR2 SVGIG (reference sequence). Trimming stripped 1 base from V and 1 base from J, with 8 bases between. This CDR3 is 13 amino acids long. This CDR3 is CAWSAGGSYEQYF. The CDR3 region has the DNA TGTGCCTGGAGTGCCGGGGGTTCCTACGAGCAGTACTTC.